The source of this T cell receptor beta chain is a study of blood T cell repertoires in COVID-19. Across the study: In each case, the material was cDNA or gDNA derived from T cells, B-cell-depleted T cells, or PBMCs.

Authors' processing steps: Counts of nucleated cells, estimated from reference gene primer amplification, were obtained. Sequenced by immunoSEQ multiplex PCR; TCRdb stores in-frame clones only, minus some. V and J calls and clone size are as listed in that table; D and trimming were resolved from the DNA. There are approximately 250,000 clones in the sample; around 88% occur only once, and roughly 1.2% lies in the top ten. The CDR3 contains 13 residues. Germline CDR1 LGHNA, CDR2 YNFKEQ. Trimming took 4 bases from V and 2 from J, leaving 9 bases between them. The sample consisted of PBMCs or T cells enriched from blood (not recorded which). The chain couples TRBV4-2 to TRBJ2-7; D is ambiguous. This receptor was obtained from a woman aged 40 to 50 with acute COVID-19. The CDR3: CASSLELAYEQYF. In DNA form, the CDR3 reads TGTGCCAGCAGCCTGGAGTTGGCCTACGAGCAGTACTTC.